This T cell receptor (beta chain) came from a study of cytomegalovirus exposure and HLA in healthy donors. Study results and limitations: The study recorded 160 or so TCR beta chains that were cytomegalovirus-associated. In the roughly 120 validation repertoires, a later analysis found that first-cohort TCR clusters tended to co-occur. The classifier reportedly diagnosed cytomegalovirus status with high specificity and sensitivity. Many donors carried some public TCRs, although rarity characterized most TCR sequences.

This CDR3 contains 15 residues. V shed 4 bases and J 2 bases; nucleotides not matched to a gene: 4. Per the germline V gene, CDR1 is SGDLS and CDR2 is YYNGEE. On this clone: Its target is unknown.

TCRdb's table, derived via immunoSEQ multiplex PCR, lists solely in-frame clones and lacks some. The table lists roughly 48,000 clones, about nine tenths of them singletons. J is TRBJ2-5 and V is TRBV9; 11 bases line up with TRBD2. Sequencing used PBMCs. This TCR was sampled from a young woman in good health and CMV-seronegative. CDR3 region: CASSLWTSGQETQYF. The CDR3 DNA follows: TGTGCCAGCAGCCTTTGGACTAGCGGGCAAGAGACCCAGTACTTC. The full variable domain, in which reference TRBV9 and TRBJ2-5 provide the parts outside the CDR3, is DSGVTQTPKHLITATGQRVTLRCSPRSGDLSVYWYQQSLDQGLQFLIQYYNGEERAKGNILERFSAQQFPDLHSELNLSSLELGDSALYFCASSLWTSGQETQYFGPGTRLLVL.